Below, one T cell receptor beta chain is given with its context. TCRbeta library preparation incorporated unique molecular identifiers. TCRdb independently ran MiXCR on the PCR reads; one entry per CDR3 protein. This table holds approximately 430,000 distinct CDR3 sequences, roughly 16% found once. The data belong to a study of T-cell reconstitution after alpha-beta-depleted transplantation in children. Germline V gives CDR1 WSHSY, CDR2 SAAADI. The V end lost 8 bases, the J end lost 9 bases, and 7 bases lay between the germline ends. The CDR3 has 10 amino acids. This receptor was obtained from a boy under two years old who had a stem cell transplant for Wiskott-Aldrich syndrome, so the T cells may come from the graft donor. The sample was PBMCs, mostly from graft donor cells, taken 360 days after TCRalphabeta/CD19-depleted stem cell transplant. This chain joins TRBV10-2 and TRBJ2-2; no definite D call. In DNA form, the CDR3 reads TGCGCCAGCGGAACCTGGGAGCTGTTTTTT. This codes for CASGTWELFF.